This TCR beta chain was sequenced for a study of T cell responses to AZD1222 COVID-19 vaccine listed by TCRdb under 2021. Broadly, across the study: TCR sequencing was performed for 230 to 250 trial participants, of whom around 200 were given two doses of AZD1222 and some 26 were given two doses of MenACWY control vaccine. Trial participants were enrolled by age into 18-55, 56-69 and 70-plus year subgroups, with about 150, 28 and 57 TCR-sequenced participants respectively.

This specimen's time point label, per the study, means: about 28 days (+/-7) after the second vaccine dose. Because spike-specific TCR depth and breadth did not differ between the two schedules, AZD1222 recipients who got a second dose at roughly 4 weeks were pooled with those who got a second dose at roughly 12 weeks. Samples from vaccinated people were obtained from the UK trials COV001 and COV002, which included a single-blind randomized controlled phase 2/3 trial of AZD1222 (ChAdOx1 nCoV-19) in healthy adults. Trial participant PBMC samples were collected at day 0 and day 28 after the second dose for TCRbeta chain sequencing. The germline V gene (reference sequence) supplies CDR1 MNHEY and CDR2 SMNVEV. Taken from cysteine to phenylalanine, the CDR3 has 15 residues. The retained sequence is limited to the CDR3, 45 bases, with the frame set at the first base. Trimming at the junction amounts to 5 bases on V and 3 bases on J, and the germline ends lie 14 bases apart.

Results the study describes overall, beyond this receptor: Conclusions about previously exposed vaccinees are limited because only six or seven AZD1222 recipients were SARS-CoV-2 seropositive at baseline. In the small 56-69-year group, the increase in depth fell short of significance, most likely because of low power. Because no day 14 peak-response samples were available, repertoires were characterized only after the peak T cell response. The vaccine-associated CD4 TCRs covered the entire spike protein, and the dominant responses fell in regions 160-218 and 743-854. After two AZD1222 doses, spike-specific TCR breadth and depth were significantly higher than at day 0 and than in MenACWY recipients. Reportedly, close to half of the unique spike-specific TCRs recognized epitopes lying outside the regions that are mutated in the B.1.351 and B.1.1.7 variants. Participants were mostly white British and included more females than males, and it was suggested by the authors that clonal diversity may have been underestimated.

Notes on this clone: Its antigen is unknown. Base qualities are not provided; no much larger clone lies one nucleotide away.

The CDR3 regions of human TCRbeta chains were analyzed by immunosequencing. In the paper's pipeline: TCRs in the repertoires were compared against a reference library of SARS-CoV-2-specific TCRs that had been generated with the MIRA antigen-specificity platform. Breadth meant the fraction of unique TCRs that were SARS-CoV-2-associated, whereas depth meant the fraction of total T cells that were SARS-CoV-2-associated. Using the MIRA data, each spike-specific TCR was assigned both to the spike region to which the TCR was reactive and to a CD4 or CD8 class. Log10-transformed breadth and depth values were compared by one-way ANOVA with Sidak's multiple comparisons tests. TCRdb took over this immuneACCESS table, retaining in-frame rearrangements with V and J assigned. Such tables are incomplete; in checked studies, under half of the missing clones stem from an unresolved V gene, and the remainder is unexplained. Clone size and the V and J calls come from that table; the DNA yielded D and trimming. This sample comprises 150,000 to 200,000 clones, just over 90% of them detected only once. The biggest ten clones account for 1.3% of the sample.

Sample: peripheral blood, taken 28 days after the second AZD1222 dose. This TCR derives from an adult who received the AZD1222 COVID-19 vaccine. The chain links TRBV27 with TRBJ1-5; no D segment can be confidently identified. Here the CDR3 is given as CASSPSTALNQPQHF. At the DNA level, the sequence is TGTGCCAGCAGTCCCTCCACGGCTCTCAATCAGCCCCAGCATTTT.